The present T cell receptor beta chain was sequenced within a study of T cell responses to AZD1222 COVID-19 vaccine. As to this clone: Its antigen is unknown.

Study results and limitations: Increases in Spike-specific TCR breadth and depth were seen after two AZD1222 doses.

Germline CDR1 and CDR2: GTSNPN and SVGIG (reference sequence). Between the trimmed V and J ends, which lost 2 bases and 5 bases, there was a span of 15 bases. This CDR3 comprises 14 residues. Clones were read by immunoSEQ multiplex PCR, and TCRdb kept only the in-frame ones, dropping some. This table has about 39,000 clones, approximately 88% appearing once. Material: peripheral blood, obtained 28 days after the second dose of the MenACWY control vaccine. The receptor comes from an adult who received the MenACWY meningococcal vaccine as a control. This sequence joins TRBV30 and TRBJ1-1, with D unclear. The CDR3 nucleotides are TGTGCCTGGAGTATTGGGGTAGGTAGGACTGAAGCTTTCTTT. It yields the protein CAWSIGVGRTEAFF.